A selection of T cell receptor beta chains follows, all from one sample in a study of T-cell reconstitution after alpha-beta-depleted transplantation in children. TCRdb independently ran MiXCR on the PCR reads; one entry per CDR3 protein. The sample lists roughly 220,000 distinct CDR3 sequences; 9.7% were seen once. Specimen: PBMCs from the stem cell graft donor, collected from the stem cell graft. Every receptor here comes from a human donor who donated a stem cell graft to a child with SCID. Both conserved end residues are part of each CDR3. Fields, in order: clone size, J gene, D gene, V gene, CDR3 protein, CDR3 DNA. D genes are given only for firm matches. For some rows the clone size is stated as once, few or many, or as a class when expanded; others skip it.

>few|TRBJ1-6|TRBD1|TRBV7-2
CASSLTGDNSPLHF
TGTGCCAGCAGCTTGACAGGGGATAATTCACCCCTCCACTTT
>many|TRBJ1-5|TRBD1|TRBV7-2
CASSSRGQDNQPQHF
TGTGCCAGCAGCTCAAGGGGGCAAGATAATCAGCCCCAGCATTTT
>few|TRBJ2-4|TRBD2|TRBV4-3
CASSQDFLAGSKNIQYF
TGCGCCAGCAGCCAAGATTTTCTAGCGGGGTCCAAAAACATTCAGTACTTC
>many|TRBJ2-7|NA|TRBV5-5
CASSLEASSYEQYF
TGTGCCAGCAGCTTGGAGGCCAGCTCCTACGAGCAGTACTTC
>many|TRBJ1-1|TRBD1|TRBV5-1
CASSLVGQGIEAFF
TGCGCCAGCAGCTTGGTTGGACAGGGTATTGAAGCTTTCTTT
>few|TRBJ1-4|TRBD1|TRBV7-2
CASSLGTGSGKLFF
TGTGCCAGCAGCTTAGGGACAGGGAGTGGAAAACTGTTTTTT
>many|TRBJ2-7|TRBD1|TRBV5-6
CASRSGQAYEQYF
TGTGCCAGCAGATCGGGACAGGCCTACGAGCAGTACTTC
>NA|TRBJ2-3|NA|TRBV5-1
CASSLGLGNTDTQYF
TGCGCCAGCAGCTTGGGTCTAGGCAACACAGATACGCAGTATTTT
>few|TRBJ2-1|TRBD1|TRBV5-1
CASSSGQGVRSVNEQFF
TGCGCCAGCAGCTCGGGACAGGGGGTTCGATCAGTCAATGAGCAGTTCTTC
>many|TRBJ2-1|NA|TRBV7-9
CASIHRAKGNEQFF
TGTGCCAGCATCCACAGGGCCAAAGGCAATGAGCAGTTCTTC
>many|TRBJ1-1|NA|TRBV2
CASSLLDLEAFF
TGTGCCAGCAGTTTATTGGACCTTGAAGCTTTCTTT
>many|TRBJ1-1|TRBD1|TRBV7-9
CASSLVGQGDTEAFF
TGTGCCAGCAGCTTAGTGGGACAGGGGGACACTGAAGCTTTCTTT
>many|TRBJ2-7|NA|TRBV20-1
CSARPWETEQYF
TGCAGTGCTAGGCCCTGGGAGACCGAGCAGTACTTC
>many|TRBJ2-3|TRBD2|TRBV6-5
CASSYGGGATDTQYF
TGTGCCAGCAGTTACGGCGGGGGGGCGACAGATACGCAGTATTTT
>many|TRBJ2-5|TRBD1|TRBV28
CASSSGQGETQYF
TGTGCCAGCAGTTCCGGACAGGGAGAGACCCAGTACTTC
>many|TRBJ2-5|NA|TRBV5-1
CASSRGAQETQYF
TGCGCCAGCAGCCGGGGAGCTCAAGAGACCCAGTACTTC
>many|TRBJ2-2|TRBD1|TRBV12-3/TRBV12-4
CASSSTQGAGELFF
TGTGCCAGCAGTTCCACTCAGGGGGCCGGGGAGCTGTTTTTT
>NA|TRBJ1-1|NA|TRBV7-9
CASSLAGGSAEAFF
TGTGCCAGCAGCTTGGCGGGGGGTAGTGCTGAAGCTTTCTTT
>many|TRBJ2-7|NA|TRBV5-1
CASSLRDRRYEQYF
TGCGCCAGCAGCCTCCGAGACAGGCGGTACGAGCAGTACTTC
>few|TRBJ1-2|TRBD1|TRBV10-3
CAISAGTVNYGYTF
TGTGCCATCAGCGCCGGGACAGTTAACTATGGCTACACCTTC
>many|TRBJ1-1|NA|TRBV7-2
CASSLSTSEAFF
TGTGCCAGCAGCTTATCCACGAGCGAAGCTTTCTTT
>many|TRBJ1-2|NA|TRBV6-2/TRBV6-3
CASTPKGDGPLDGYTF
TGTGCCAGCACCCCGAAAGGAGACGGACCCCTGGATGGCTACACCTTC
>many|TRBJ2-3|NA|TRBV20-1
CSARSPAGDDTQYF
TGCAGTGCTAGATCCCCGGCCGGGGACGATACGCAGTATTTT
>many|TRBJ2-7|NA|TRBV20-1
CSASPPRGNEQYF
TGCAGTGCTAGCCCCCCTCGGGGGAACGAGCAGTACTTC
>few|TRBJ1-1|NA|TRBV15
CATSKAGHITEAFF
TGTGCCACCAGCAAAGCGGGACATATCACTGAAGCTTTCTTT
>many|TRBJ2-3|TRBD2|TRBV9
CASSVVAGGTDTQYF
TGTGCCAGCAGCGTAGTTGCGGGGGGCACAGATACGCAGTATTTT
>many|TRBJ1-2|NA|TRBV7-9
CASSLQGTGEGGGYTF
TGTGCCAGCAGCTTACAGGGGACCGGTGAGGGAGGTGGCTACACCTTC
>many|TRBJ2-1|NA|TRBV3-1
CASSQDPTDNEQFF
TGTGCCAGCAGCCAAGATCCAACCGACAATGAGCAGTTCTTC
>few|TRBJ2-3|TRBD2|TRBV12-3/TRBV12-4
CASSPLAGGPKDTQYF
TGTGCCAGCAGCCCCTTAGCGGGGGGGCCTAAAGATACGCAGTATTTT
>many|TRBJ1-1|NA|TRBV5-1
CASRTAPTGERNTEAFF
TGCGCCAGCAGGACCGCCCCGACCGGGGAAAGGAACACTGAAGCTTTCTTT